The rows below give T cell receptor beta chains drawn from one sample of a study of yellow fever vaccine responses in identical twins. A single record per CDR3 protein comes from TCRdb applying MiXCR to the RT-PCR reads. Of around 13,000 distinct CDR3 sequences listed, approximately 84% are singletons. The specimen comprised T cells from blood (PBMCs), unsorted or a sorted subset (not recorded which), sampled before or after yellow fever vaccination (not recorded which). The receptors stem from a young woman who received the yellow fever vaccine. Both conserved end residues are part of each CDR3. The order of the fields is V gene, clone size, D gene, J gene, CDR3 protein, CDR3 DNA. The D gene is left open where the match is weak. Not all rows give a size; the values are once, few, many and, for expanded clones, a class.

>TRBV2|once|TRBD1|TRBJ1-1
CASSLQGGNTEAFF
TGTGCCAGCAGCTTACAGGGGGGGAACACTGAAGCTTTCTTT
>TRBV29-1|-|-|TRBJ2-1
CSVDRESSYNEQFF
TGCAGCGTGGATCGTGAGAGCTCCTACAATGAGCAGTTCTTC
>TRBV11-1|once|-|TRBJ2-1
CASSLGTSPSYNEQFF
TGTGCCAGCAGCCTAGGGACCTCACCCTCATACAATGAGCAGTTCTTC
>TRBV29-1|-|TRBD2|TRBJ2-1
CSVEPPLAGASYNEQFF
TGCAGCGTTGAGCCCCCCCTAGCGGGAGCCTCCTACAATGAGCAGTTCTTC
>TRBV7-2|-|-|TRBJ2-7
CASSLSSYEQYF
TGTGCCAGCAGCTTATCCAGTTACGAGCAGTACTTC
>TRBV5-1|-|TRBD1|TRBJ2-7
CASSSNTGGLYEQYF
TGCGCCAGCAGCTCAAATACAGGGGGCTTGTACGAGCAGTACTTC
>TRBV4-3|-|-|TRBJ2-6
CASSQGTSGANVLTF
TGCGCCAGCAGCCAAGGGACTTCAGGGGCCAACGTCCTGACTTTC
>TRBV15|-|-|TRBJ1-5
CATSRTDDNQPQHF
TGTGCCACCAGCAGGACAGATGATAATCAGCCCCAGCATTTT
>TRBV11-3|-|TRBD2|TRBJ2-7
CASRDFRSGISYEQYF
TGTGCCAGCAGAGACTTTCGTAGCGGGATAAGCTACGAGCAGTACTTC
>TRBV28|-|-|TRBJ2-7
CASTLDLLSHEQYF
TGTGCCAGCACCTTGGACTTGTTGAGCCACGAGCAGTACTTC
>TRBV18|-|-|TRBJ1-1
CASSSGQSNTEAFF
TGTGCCAGCTCAAGCGGACAATCGAACACTGAAGCTTTCTTT
>TRBV20-1|few|TRBD1|TRBJ1-2
CSAKGTGANYGYTF
TGCAGTGCTAAGGGGACAGGGGCTAACTATGGCTACACCTTC
>TRBV11-1|-|-|TRBJ2-3
CASMITDTQYF
TGTGCCAGCATGATCACAGATACGCAGTATTTT
>TRBV11-2|-|TRBD2|TRBJ2-1
CASSFRTSGGAHEQFF
TGTGCCAGCAGCTTCAGGACTAGCGGGGGGGCCCATGAGCAGTTCTTC
>TRBV28|-|TRBD2|TRBJ2-1
CASGEGGRFDEQFF
TGTGCCAGTGGCGAGGGCGGGAGGTTTGATGAGCAGTTCTTC
>TRBV20-1|-|-|TRBJ1-6
CSAPVSYNSPLHF
TGCAGTGCTCCCGTCTCCTATAATTCACCCCTCCACTTT
>TRBV12-3/TRBV12-4|-|TRBD2|TRBJ2-1
CGSREYNEQFF
TGTGGATCGCGGGAGTACAATGAGCAGTTCTTC
>TRBV11-3|-|-|TRBJ2-7
CASSFRTDAFSGEQYF
TGTGCCAGCAGCTTCAGGACAGATGCGTTCTCAGGCGAGCAGTACTTC
>TRBV12-3/TRBV12-4|once|TRBD1|TRBJ1-2
CASSSDRTNYGYTF
TGTGCCAGCAGTTCGGACAGGACTAACTATGGCTACACCTTC
>TRBV7-3|-|TRBD2|TRBJ2-3
CASSLTLAGEVEFGTDTQYF
TGTGCCAGCAGCTTAACCCTAGCGGGAGAGGTAGAGTTTGGCACAGATACGCAGTATTTT
>TRBV5-1|-|TRBD1|TRBJ1-4
CASSYGTGNEKLFF
TGCGCCAGCAGCTACGGGACAGGGAATGAAAAACTGTTTTTT
>TRBV11-3|-|-|TRBJ2-3
CASSRMPSVTDTQYF
TGTGCCAGCAGCAGAATGCCTAGCGTCACAGATACGCAGTACTTT
>TRBV2|-|-|TRBJ1-1
CASSEDEAFF
TGTGCCAGCAGTGAAGACGAGGCTTTCTTT
>TRBV11-1|-|-|TRBJ2-2
CASSPLRGANTGELFF
TGTGCCAGCAGCCCCCTCAGGGGCGCGAACACCGGGGAGCTGTTTTTT
>TRBV5-6|-|-|TRBJ1-1
CASSYGPMNTEAFF
TGTGCCAGCAGCTACGGACCGATGAACACTGAAGCTTTCTTT
>TRBV12-3/TRBV12-4|-|TRBD1|TRBJ2-7
CASSIDRASYEQYF
TGTGCCAGCAGTATTGACAGGGCCTCCTACGAGCAGTACTTC
>TRBV3-1|-|-|TRBJ2-7
CASSPQPISSYEQYF
TGTGCCAGCAGCCCACAACCGATCAGCTCCTACGAGCAGTACTTC
>TRBV2|once|-|TRBJ1-4
CASKADPNEKLFF
TGTGCCAGCAAGGCAGATCCTAATGAAAAACTGTTTTTT
>TRBV2|few|-|TRBJ2-1
CATINSNSYNEQFF
TGTGCCACCATCAACTCTAACTCCTACAATGAGCAGTTCTTC
>TRBV11-3|-|-|TRBJ1-6
CASSFKGDSPLHF
TGTGCCAGCAGCTTCAAGGGCGACTCACCCCTCCACTTT
>TRBV2|-|-|TRBJ2-3
CASSVGPHTDTQYF
TGTGCCAGCAGTGTTGGGCCCCACACAGATACGCAGTATTTT
>TRBV19|-|TRBD1|TRBJ2-2
CASTPGGSGELFF
TGTGCCAGTACCCCAGGGGGTTCCGGGGAGCTGTTTTTT
>TRBV10-2|-|-|TRBJ1-1
CASSELGGAVTRAEAFF
TGCGCCAGCAGTGAGTTGGGTGGGGCCGTAACTCGGGCTGAAGCTTTCTTT
>TRBV12-5|once|-|TRBJ2-7
CASGWGGNEQYF
TGTGCTAGTGGCTGGGGAGGCAACGAGCAGTACTTC
>TRBV6-1|-|-|TRBJ2-5
CASSEAYSQETQYF
TGTGCCAGCAGTGAAGCGTACAGCCAAGAGACCCAGTACTTC
>TRBV15|-|-|TRBJ2-5
CATSRKTGTQETQYF
TGTGCCACCAGCAGAAAAACCGGGACTCAAGAGACCCAGTACTTC
>TRBV20-1|-|-|TRBJ2-5
CSARDLGHQETQYF
TGCAGTGCTAGAGATCTAGGACACCAAGAGACCCAGTACTTC
>TRBV7-3|-|TRBD2|TRBJ2-1
CASSTITSGGAGEQFF
TGTGCCAGCAGCACGATAACTAGCGGGGGGGCCGGTGAGCAGTTCTTC
>TRBV29-1|-|-|TRBJ2-1
CSVRRLGRNNAQFF
TGCAGCGTCCGTAGACTAGGCCGGAACAATGCGCAGTTCTTC
>TRBV5-6|-|TRBD1|TRBJ1-6
CASSVPGQGVSYNSPLHF
TGTGCCAGCAGCGTCCCGGGACAGGGGGTCTCCTATAATTCACCCCTCCACTTT
>TRBV14|-|-|TRBJ2-4
CASSRPQGVAKNIQYF
TGTGCCAGCAGCCGACCTCAAGGGGTGGCCAAAAACATTCAGTACTTC
>TRBV29-1|-|-|TRBJ2-1
CSVPGDWKNNEQFF
TGCAGCGTGCCGGGGGACTGGAAAAACAATGAGCAGTTCTTC
>TRBV29-1|-|-|TRBJ2-7
CSAAQGGPYEQYF
TGCAGCGCGGCGCAGGGGGGGCCCTACGAGCAGTACTTC
>TRBV18|-|TRBD2|TRBJ2-7
CASSPSGGLLYEQYF
TGTGCCAGCTCCCCTAGCGGGGGCCTCCTCTACGAGCAGTACTTC
>TRBV27|-|-|TRBJ1-5
CASKLGGGNQPQHF
TGTGCCAGCAAACTAGGCGGGGGCAATCAGCCCCAGCATTTT
>TRBV30|-|-|TRBJ2-7
CAWSSKYEQYF
TGTGCCTGGAGTAGCAAATACGAGCAGTACTTC
>TRBV12-3/TRBV12-4|-|-|TRBJ1-1
CASTPEEGRRTEAFF
TGTGCCAGCACGCCGGAGGAGGGGCGACGGACTGAAGCTTTCTTT
>TRBV18|-|-|TRBJ1-1
CASSPLGPEAFF
TGTGCCAGCTCACCACTCGGTCCTGAAGCTTTCTTT
>TRBV11-3|-|TRBD2|TRBJ2-7
CASSFWGLAGYSYEQYF
TGTGCCAGCAGCTTTTGGGGACTAGCGGGATATTCCTACGAGCAGTACTTC
>TRBV20-1|-|TRBD1|TRBJ2-1
CSGPQGQSYNEQFF
TGCAGTGGTCCACAGGGGCAATCCTACAATGAGCAGTTCTTC
>TRBV18|-|-|TRBJ2-7
CASLAQLSYEQYF
TGTGCCAGCCTGGCGCAGCTCTCCTACGAGCAGTACTTC
>TRBV29-1|-|TRBD2|TRBJ2-7
CSVTGLVSYEQYF
TGCAGCGTAACCGGACTAGTCTCCTACGAGCAGTACTTC
>TRBV29-1|-|TRBD1|TRBJ2-5
CSATGGSEETQYF
TGCAGCGCTACAGGGGGATCGGAAGAGACCCAGTACTTC